Detailed here is one T cell receptor (beta chain). Its antigen remains unknown. This record comes from a study of T cells in localized non-small cell lung cancer. Study results and limitations: Uninvolved nearby lung showed the greatest T cell clonality, exceeding that found in tumor.

V was cut by 1 base and J by 9 bases, with 13 bases left in between. The CDR3 runs 14 residues. CDR1 and CDR2 (germline): SGHTA, FQGNSA. Data came from immunoSEQ multiplex PCR; TCRdb stores just in-frame clones and leaves some out. This table has 25,000 to 35,000 clones, nearly 90% appearing once. This sequence joins TRBV7-2 and TRBJ1-5; D gene uncertain. The TCR comes from a woman aged 35-75 years with stage III lung adenocarcinoma. The sample was peripheral blood mononuclear cells, taken before any cancer treatment. The CDR3 region has the DNA TGTGCCAGCAGCTTAGGCCGGCACCCCAGGCCCCAGCATTTT. This translates into CASSLGRHPRPQHF.